The source of this TCR beta chain is a study of T cells in narcolepsy. Germline CDR1 is SQVTM and CDR2 is ANQGSEA. The V segment lost 8 bases and the J segment 8 bases; nucleotides outside the gene matches: 5. The CDR3 spans 11 residues. Produced via immunoSEQ multiplex PCR; TCRdb's table is partial and in-frame only. The data show more than 20,000 clones, with roughly 85% seen just once and roughly a tenth held by the top ten. In regard to this clone: As yet, its antigen is unknown.

The study, taken as a whole, reports: Reportedly, autoreactive clonotypes were serially detected in patients' blood but not controls'.

This TCR came from a human donor in good health. Sequencing used memory (CD45RA-) CD4+ T cells from blood. The V call is TRBV29-1, the J call TRBJ2-1; TRBD2 aligns across 8 bases. The CDR3 coding sequence is TGCAGCCACGGGGGGGTCCATGAGCAGTTCTTC. Its translation: CSHGGVHEQFF.